This passage covers 25 T cell receptor beta chains from one sample sequenced in a study of T cell responses to AZD1222 COVID-19 vaccine. TCRdb's table, derived via immunoSEQ multiplex PCR, lists solely in-frame clones and lacks some. Found here are 85,000 to 90,000 clones, about 89% of them singletons; the top ten hold 4.5% to 5%. The sequences come from peripheral blood, collected 28 days after the second AZD1222 dose. The receptors were sampled from an adult who received the AZD1222 COVID-19 vaccine.

V is TRBV10-3 and J is TRBJ2-3; no definite D call. From germline, CDR1 is ENHRY and CDR2 SYGVKD. The CDR3 spans 14 residues. The V gene lost 0 bases and the J gene lost 4 bases, with 8 bases spanning the gap. DNA of the CDR3: TGTGCCATCAGTGAGTCCCCGCAGGCAGATACGCAGTATTTT. This translates into CAISESPQADTQYF.

The chain is built from TRBV6-5 and TRBJ2-7; D uncertain. This CDR3 has 15 amino acids. Germline V gene data show CDR1 as MNHEY and CDR2 as SVGAGI. Trimming took off 0 bases at V and 5 bases at J, with 14 bases between the two ends. CDR3 region: CASSYSAGRQDEQYF. The CDR3, as DNA: TGTGCCAGCAGTTACTCGGCCGGGCGGCAGGACGAGCAGTACTTC.

The chain couples TRBV2 to TRBJ1-1; D might be TRBD1 (6 bases). From germline, CDR1 is SNHLY and CDR2 FYNNEI. This CDR3 region has 12 residues. The germline V and J ends were trimmed by 11 bases and 7 bases, with 17 bases remaining between them. CDR3 amino acids: CAWGAGGLEAFF. In nucleotides, the CDR3 is TGTGCCTGGGGGGCCGGAGGCCTTGAAGCTTTCTTT.

The rearrangement joins TRBV6-5 to TRBJ1-1, with D perhaps matching TRBD1 (5 bases). The V end was cut by 2 bases, the J end by 1 base, with 8 bases between. Germline values: CDR1 MNHEY, CDR2 SVGAGI. CDR3 length: 14 residues. CDR3 region: CASSYSRENTEAFF. The CDR3 region has the DNA TGTGCCAGCAGTTACAGCAGGGAGAACACTGAAGCTTTCTTT.

The rearrangement joins TRBV7-2 to TRBJ2-1; tentatively, D is TRBD1 or TRBD2 (5 bases each). Trimming stripped 4 bases from V and 2 bases from J, with 9 bases between. The length of the CDR3 is 14 residues. Germline assignment: CDR1 SGHTA and CDR2 FQGNSA. This chain's CDR3 is CASSWGGPYNEQFF. Here the CDR3 DNA reads TGTGCCAGCAGCTGGGGCGGGCCCTACAATGAGCAGTTCTTC.

This chain links TRBV6-5 with TRBJ2-7; a weak D match, TRBD2 (5 bases). The germline V and J ends were trimmed by 7 bases and 2 bases, with 12 bases remaining between them. The germline gives CDR1 MNHEY, CDR2 SVGAGI. This CDR3 is 13 amino acids long. The DNA for the CDR3 is TGTGCCAGCAAGGCGGGCGGAACCTACGAGCAGTACTTC. It yields the protein CASKAGGTYEQYF.

The chain recombines TRBV12-3 or TRBV12-4 with TRBJ1-1; tentative D call: TRBD1 (5 bases). The CDR3 has 13 residues. V dropped 3 bases and J dropped 4 bases, with 9 bases sitting between them. In nucleotides, the CDR3 is TGTGCCAGCAGTTTTACGGGGGGCACTGAAGCTTTCTTT. The encoded protein is CASSFTGGTEAFF.

This chain joins TRBV6-6 and TRBJ1-2; weak D call: TRBD1 (6 bases). Deletions cut 2 bases from V and 4 bases from J, with 8 bases between. Per germline, CDR1 MNHNY and CDR2 SVGAGI (reference sequence). CDR3 length: 13 amino acids. The CDR3 here is CASSYQGTYGYTF. In nucleotides, the CDR3 is TGTGCCAGCAGTTACCAGGGGACCTATGGCTACACCTTC.

About this clone itself: Other DNA sequences in this sample translate to the same CDR3. The gene calls are TRBV6-5 and TRBJ1-2; 9 bases line up with TRBD1. Germline V lookup: CDR1 MNHEY, CDR2 SVGAGI. With V trimmed by 5 bases and J by 7 bases, 5 bases remained unmatched. CDR3 length: 13 residues. The CDR3 DNA is TGTGCCAGCAGTCCCGACAGGGGGGGTGGCTACACCTTC. The encoded protein is CASSPDRGGGYTF.

This sequence joins TRBV2 and TRBJ2-1; D might be TRBD1 (6 bases). Trimming took 1 base from V and 12 from J, leaving 7 bases between them. This CDR3 contains 11 residues. Germline loops: CDR1 SNHLY, CDR2 FYNNEI. The CDR3 coding sequence is TGTGCCAGCAGTGAAGGGGGGCGGCAGTTCTTC. Its protein is CASSEGGRQFF.

V and J are TRBV7-2 and TRBJ1-2; D remains ambiguous. The V end lost 1 base, the J end lost 0 bases, and 12 bases lay between the germline ends. The CDR3 runs 16 residues. CDR1 and CDR2 from the germline V gene are SGHTA and FQGNSA. CDR3 DNA sequence: TGTGCCAGCAGCTTAGTGTCGACGCCTCCTAACTATGGCTACACCTTC. It encodes CASSLVSTPPNYGYTF.

The V and J genes are TRBV5-1 and TRBJ2-5, with 8 bases fitting TRBD1. The V and J ends lost 2 bases and 0 bases, in that order; junction bases with no gene match: 3. The CDR3 is 15 amino acids. Germline V gene sequence: CDR1 SGHRS, CDR2 YFSETQ. In DNA, the CDR3 is TGCGCCAGCAGCTTTGCAGGGGGCAACCAAGAGACCCAGTACTTC. Translated: CASSFAGGNQETQYF.

This sequence joins TRBV5-1 and TRBJ1-1; TRBD1 agrees at 9 bases. Germline loops: CDR1 SGHRS, CDR2 YFSETQ. V trimming: 2 bases; J trimming: 0 bases; junction bases outside the gene matches: 8. This CDR3 comprises 17 residues. CDR3 DNA: TGCGCCAGCAGCTTAGGGGACAGGGTGGGGATGAACACTGAAGCTTTCTTT. Protein product: CASSLGDRVGMNTEAFF.

As concerns this clone: Different DNA sequences within this sample yield the same CDR3. The chain uses TRBV12-3 or TRBV12-4 and TRBJ1-1; D call uncertain. The CDR3 is 12 amino acids. V was cut by 6 bases and J by 1 base, with 6 bases left in between. The CDR3 sequence is CASSLQNTEAFF. Here the CDR3 DNA reads TGTGCCAGCAGCCTACAGAACACTGAAGCTTTCTTT.

The CDR3, as DNA: TGTGCCAGCAGCACAACCCCCCGGGACACTTTGTCATCTAGGTTTTTT. Amino acids: CASSTTPRDTLSSRFF. This chain uses TRBV21-1 with TRBJ1-4; TRBD1 is the table's D call, not checked against the DNA. TRBV21-1 is a documented pseudogene. This CDR3 contains 16 residues.

The chain carries TRBV5-4 and TRBJ2-2, with a weak D call TRBD2 (5 bases). The CDR3 is 15 residues long. V dropped 0 bases and J dropped 4 bases, with 10 bases sitting between them. CDR1 is SGHNT, CDR2 YYREEE, per germline (reference sequence). The CDR3 DNA reads as TGTGCCAGCAGCTTGGCGTCGGGGTTCACCGGGGAGCTGTTTTTT. This sequence encodes CASSLASGFTGELFF.

This chain joins TRBV18 and TRBJ2-4; 7 nucleotides align to TRBD2. The trim removed 5 bases at V and 6 bases at J, leaving 1 base unmatched. This CDR3 is built from 12 residues. Germline values: CDR1 KGHSH, CDR2 LQKENI. The CDR3 DNA follows: TGTGCCAGCTCAGGGACTATAAACATTCAGTACTTC. Encoded protein: CASSGTINIQYF. Together with reference TRBV18 and TRBJ2-4, the CDR3 gives the full variable domain: NAGVMQNPRHLVRRRGQEARLRCSPMKGHSHVYWYRQLPEEGLKFMVYLQKENIIDESGMPKERFSAEFPKEGPSILRIQQVVRGDSAAYFCASSGTINIQYFGAGTRLSVL.

This rearrangement joins TRBV4-1 to TRBJ1-5; no clear D. V lost 0 bases and J 4 bases, leaving 13 bases between the germline ends. The CDR3 has 16 amino acids. Looked up from germline, CDR1 is MGHRA and CDR2 is YSYEKL. As DNA, the CDR3 is TGCGCCAGCAGCCAAGAAGGTGGCAGATCAAATCAGCCCCAGCATTTT. Its translation is CASSQEGGRSNQPQHF.

The chain employs TRBV10-2 and TRBJ2-4, with TRBD1 matching over 9 bases. V was clipped by 6 bases and J by 3 bases; unmatched bases: 6. Germline V gene lookup returns CDR1 WSHSY and CDR2 SAAADI. The CDR3 runs to 15 residues. The CDR3 DNA reads TGCGCCAGCAGAGCCGGGACAGGGAACAAAAACATTCAGTACTTC. It yields the protein CASRAGTGNKNIQYF.

This chain uses TRBV7-2 with TRBJ2-2; D perhaps matches TRBD2 (6 bases). With 1 base removed from V and 10 bases from J, the gap between germline ends came to 19 bases. This CDR3 has 16 residues. Germline lookup yields CDR1 SGHTA and CDR2 FQGNSA. The CDR3 reads CASSLERAGRGVELFF. The CDR3, as DNA: TGTGCCAGCAGCTTAGAGAGGGCGGGGCGGGGCGTGGAGCTGTTTTTT.

This chain links TRBV7-6 with TRBJ2-3, with 8 nucleotides matching TRBD1. Germline values: CDR1 SGHVS, CDR2 FNYEAQ. The junction had 6 bases not matched to a gene; V was cut back by 4 bases and J by 3 bases. The CDR3 length is 15 residues. CDR3 region: CASSSPRGQTDTQYF. In DNA, the CDR3 is TGTGCCAGCAGCTCCCCCAGGGGGCAAACAGATACGCAGTATTTT.

Only one count was recorded for this clone. The rearrangement uses TRBV5-1 and TRBJ2-7; D is unresolved. The CDR3 is 14 amino acids. Trimming took off 4 bases at V and 0 bases at J, with 11 bases between the two ends. Germline V gene lookup returns CDR1 SGHRS and CDR2 YFSETQ. CDR3 sequence: CASSPDGVSYEQYF. Here the CDR3 DNA reads TGCGCCAGCAGCCCGGACGGAGTCTCCTACGAGCAGTACTTC.

CDR3: CASSLGGDRTDTQYF. CDR3 in DNA: TGCGCCAGCAGCTTGGGCGGGGACCGCACAGATACGCAGTATTTT. V is TRBV5-1 and J is TRBJ2-3, with D tentatively TRBD2 (6 bases). CDR1 is SGHRS, CDR2 YFSETQ, per germline. This CDR3 is built from 15 residues. Trimming took off 0 bases at V and 1 base at J, with 9 bases between the two ends.

This clone was observed a single time. The rearrangement joins TRBV5-1 to TRBJ2-7; D unclear. The V end lost 1 base, the J end lost 3 bases, and 8 bases lay between the germline ends. The CDR3 has 13 amino acids. Germline V gene data show CDR1 as SGHRS and CDR2 as YFSETQ. The CDR3, as DNA: TGCGCCAGCAGCTTGACACTCAACTACGAGCAGTACTTC. This codes for CASSLTLNYEQYF. Variable domain in full (rest from reference TRBV5-1 and TRBJ2-7): KAGVTQTPRYLIKTRGQQVTLSCSPISGHRSVSWYQQTPGQGLQFLFEYFSETQRNKGNFPGRFSGRQFSNSRSEMNVSTLELGDSALYLCASSLTLNYEQYFGPGTRLTVT.

In its sample, this clone was seen once. The chain recombines TRBV7-2 with TRBJ2-5; D ambiguous. Germline V CDR1 and CDR2: SGHTA, FQGNSA. V lost 1 base and J lost 5, with 11 bases in between. CDR3 size: 14 residues. The CDR3 reads CASSLGLDWETQYF. CDR3 nucleotides: TGTGCCAGCAGCTTAGGGCTAGACTGGGAGACCCAGTACTTC.